This T cell receptor (beta chain) was sequenced in a study of shared clonotypes between healthy human individuals. V trimming: 3 bases; J trimming: 1 base; junction bases outside the gene matches: 14. Germline CDR1 SGHRS, CDR2 YFSETQ. The CDR3 length is 18 residues. Data came from immunoSEQ multiplex PCR; TCRdb stores just in-frame clones and leaves some out. The data show approximately 1,500,000 clones, 98% seen once. The sequencing sample was made of naive CD4+ T cells sorted from blood. Subset indicated: CD45RA+ positively selected. The receptor comes from a man aged 25-45 years in good health. The chain carries TRBV5-1 and TRBJ2-5; TRBD1 aligns across 8 bases. DNA for the CDR3: TGCGCCAGCAGCTCTACGACAGGGGCAAGGGGCATCCAAGAGACCCAGTACTTC. Amino acids: CASSSTTGARGIQETQYF.